This TCR beta chain was captured by sequencing in a study of STAT3 mutations in large granular lymphocyte leukemia. The method was immunoSEQ multiplex PCR; TCRdb's version includes in-frame clones alone and lacks a portion of them. The sample comprises several thousand clones, roughly a third of which are singletons, and about a sixth rests with the top ten. Points from the study as a whole: TCR clonotype switching after therapy occurred in about 30% of the 18 patients. Every T-LGLL patient had at least one immunodominant TCRbeta clonotype. Suggested: STAT3 mutation was not the ancestral event for these clonal expansions.

Germline lookup yields CDR1 SGHTA and CDR2 FQGNSA. The CDR3 has 15 residues. V was clipped by 8 bases and J by 5 bases, with 19 bases between them. A remark on this clone: Its antigen remains unknown.

The V gene is TRBV7-2, the J gene TRBJ1-5, with D perhaps TRBD1 (6 bases). This receptor was identified in a woman aged 40 to 55 with T-cell large granular lymphocyte leukemia. Some clones in this sample may be carry-over from other donors' samples. Sequenced material: peripheral blood mononuclear cells. CDR3 DNA sequence: TGTGCCAGCGCCATGGGGGCAGGCTCCGATCAGCCCCAGCATTTT. Its translation: CASAMGAGSDQPQHF.